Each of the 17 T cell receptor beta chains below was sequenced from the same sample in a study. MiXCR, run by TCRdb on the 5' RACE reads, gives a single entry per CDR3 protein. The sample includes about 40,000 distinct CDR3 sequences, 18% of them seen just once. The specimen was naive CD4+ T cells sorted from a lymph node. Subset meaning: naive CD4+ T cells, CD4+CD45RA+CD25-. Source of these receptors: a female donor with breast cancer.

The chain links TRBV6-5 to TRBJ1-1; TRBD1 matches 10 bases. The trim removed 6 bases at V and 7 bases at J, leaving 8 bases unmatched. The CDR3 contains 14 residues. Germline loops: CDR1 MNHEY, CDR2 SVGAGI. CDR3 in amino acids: CASRLGDRGFEAFF. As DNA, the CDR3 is TGTGCCAGCAGGCTGGGGGACAGGGGATTTGAAGCTTTCTTT.

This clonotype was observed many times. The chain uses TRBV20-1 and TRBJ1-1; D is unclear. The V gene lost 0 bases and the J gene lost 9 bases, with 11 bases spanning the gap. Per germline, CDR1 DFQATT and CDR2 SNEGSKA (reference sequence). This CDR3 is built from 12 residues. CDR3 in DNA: TGCAGTGCTAGAGATTCTGGTCCTAAAGCTTTCTTT. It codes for CSARDSGPKAFF.

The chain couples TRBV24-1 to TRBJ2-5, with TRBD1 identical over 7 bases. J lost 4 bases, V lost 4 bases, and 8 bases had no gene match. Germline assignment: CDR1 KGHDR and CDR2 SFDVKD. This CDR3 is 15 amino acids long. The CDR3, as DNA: TGTGCCACCAGTGACTCGACCGGGACAGCAGAGACCCAGTACTTC. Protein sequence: CATSDSTGTAETQYF.

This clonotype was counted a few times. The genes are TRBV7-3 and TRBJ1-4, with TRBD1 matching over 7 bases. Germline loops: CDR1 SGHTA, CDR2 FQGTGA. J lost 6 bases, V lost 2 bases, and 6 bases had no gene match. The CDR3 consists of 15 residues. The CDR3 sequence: CASSLRFGTDEKLFF. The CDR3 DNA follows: TGTGCCAGCAGCTTACGGTTCGGGACAGATGAAAAACTGTTTTTT.

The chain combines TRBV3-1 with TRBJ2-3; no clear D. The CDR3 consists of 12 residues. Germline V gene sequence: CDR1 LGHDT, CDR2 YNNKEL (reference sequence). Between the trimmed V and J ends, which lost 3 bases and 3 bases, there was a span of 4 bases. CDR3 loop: CASSHGTDTQYF. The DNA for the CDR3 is TGTGCCAGCAGCCATGGAACAGATACGCAGTATTTT.

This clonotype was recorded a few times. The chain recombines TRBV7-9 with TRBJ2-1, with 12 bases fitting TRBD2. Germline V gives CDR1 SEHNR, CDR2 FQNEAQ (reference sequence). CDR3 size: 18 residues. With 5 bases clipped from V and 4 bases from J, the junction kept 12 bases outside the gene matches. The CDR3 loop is CASSLGTSGLLGYNEQFF. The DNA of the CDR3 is TGTGCCAGCAGCCTCGGGACTAGCGGGCTACTGGGTTACAATGAGCAGTTCTTC.

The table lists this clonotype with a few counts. CDR3 in DNA: TGCGCCAGCAGCGGAACAGGGGTAGGCACTGAAGCTTTCTTT. Protein: CASSGTGVGTEAFF. The chain has TRBV5-1 and TRBJ1-1; TRBD1 matches at 7 bases. From germline, CDR1 is SGHRS and CDR2 YFSETQ. The V segment lost 4 bases and the J segment 4 bases; nucleotides outside the gene matches: 7. The CDR3 totals 14 residues.

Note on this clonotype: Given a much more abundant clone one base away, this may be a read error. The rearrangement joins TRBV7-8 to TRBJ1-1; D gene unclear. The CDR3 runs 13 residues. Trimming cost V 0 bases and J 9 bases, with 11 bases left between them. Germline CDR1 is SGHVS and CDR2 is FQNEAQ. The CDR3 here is CASSLAQDLKAFF. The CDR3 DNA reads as TGTGCCAGCAGCTTAGCGCAGGATCTTAAAGCTTTCTTT. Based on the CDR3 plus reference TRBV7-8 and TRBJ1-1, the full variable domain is GAGVSQSPRYKVAKRGQDVALRCDPISGHVSLFWYQQALGQGPEFLTYFQNEAQLDKSGLPSDRFFAERPEGSVSTLKIQRTQQEDSAVYLCASSLAQDLKAFFGQGTRLTVV.

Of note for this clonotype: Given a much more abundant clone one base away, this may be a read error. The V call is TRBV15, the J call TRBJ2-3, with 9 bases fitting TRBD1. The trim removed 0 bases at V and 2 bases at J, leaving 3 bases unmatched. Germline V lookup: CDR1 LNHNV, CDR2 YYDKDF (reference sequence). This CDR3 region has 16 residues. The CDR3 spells CATSRERDRDTDTQYF. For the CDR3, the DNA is TGTGCCACCAGCAGAGAGAGGGACAGGGACACAGATACGCAGTATTTT.

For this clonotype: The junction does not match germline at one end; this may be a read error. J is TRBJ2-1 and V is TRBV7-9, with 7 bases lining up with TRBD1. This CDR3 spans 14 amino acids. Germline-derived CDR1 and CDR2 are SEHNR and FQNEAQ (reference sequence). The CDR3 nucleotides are TGTGCCAACAGCTTAGGGGACAGATTTGGGGAGCAGTTCTTC. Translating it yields CANSLGDRFGEQFF. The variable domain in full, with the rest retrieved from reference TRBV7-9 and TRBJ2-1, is DTGVSQNPRHKITKRGQNVTFRCDPISEHNRLYWYRQTLGQGPEFLTYFQNEAQLEKSRLLSDRFSAERPKGSFSTLEIQRTEQGDSAMYLCANSLGDRFGEQFFGPGTRLTVL.

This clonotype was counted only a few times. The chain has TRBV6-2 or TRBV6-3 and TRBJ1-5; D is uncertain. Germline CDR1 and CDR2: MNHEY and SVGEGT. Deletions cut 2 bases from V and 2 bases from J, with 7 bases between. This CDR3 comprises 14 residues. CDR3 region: CASSYPWGNQPQHF. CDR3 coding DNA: TGTGCCAGCAGTTACCCGTGGGGCAATCAGCCCCAGCATTTT.

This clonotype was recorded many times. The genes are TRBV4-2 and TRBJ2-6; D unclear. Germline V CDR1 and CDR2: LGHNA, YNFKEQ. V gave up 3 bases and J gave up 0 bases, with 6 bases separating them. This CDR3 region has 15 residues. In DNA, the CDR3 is TGTGCCAGCAGCCAGGAAAACTCTGGGGCCAACGTCCTGACTTTC. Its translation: CASSQENSGANVLTF.

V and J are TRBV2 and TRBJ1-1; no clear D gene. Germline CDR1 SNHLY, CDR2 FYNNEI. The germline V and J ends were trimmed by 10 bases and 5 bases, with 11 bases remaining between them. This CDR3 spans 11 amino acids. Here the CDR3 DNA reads TGTGCCACCCTCCGGGAAACTGAAGCTTTCTTT. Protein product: CATLRETEAFF.

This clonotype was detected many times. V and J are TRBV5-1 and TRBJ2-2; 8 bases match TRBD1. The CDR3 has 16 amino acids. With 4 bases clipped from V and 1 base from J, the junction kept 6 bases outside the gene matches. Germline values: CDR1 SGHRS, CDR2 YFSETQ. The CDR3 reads CASSPGQGRNTGELFF. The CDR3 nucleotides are TGCGCCAGCAGCCCCGGACAGGGACGGAACACCGGGGAGCTGTTTTTT.

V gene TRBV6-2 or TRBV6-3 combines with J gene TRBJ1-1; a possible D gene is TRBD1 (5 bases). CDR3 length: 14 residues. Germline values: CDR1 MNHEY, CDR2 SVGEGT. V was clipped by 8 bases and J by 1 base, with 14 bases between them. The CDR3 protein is CASGETGQNTEAFF. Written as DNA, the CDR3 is TGTGCCAGCGGAGAGACGGGGCAGAACACTGAAGCTTTCTTT.

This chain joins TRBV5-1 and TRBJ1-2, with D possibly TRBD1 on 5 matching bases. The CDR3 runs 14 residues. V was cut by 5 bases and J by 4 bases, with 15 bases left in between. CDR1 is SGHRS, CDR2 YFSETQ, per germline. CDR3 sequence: CASSLNLGVYGYTF. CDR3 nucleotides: TGCGCCAGCAGTCTTAATCTGGGGGTCTATGGCTACACCTTC.

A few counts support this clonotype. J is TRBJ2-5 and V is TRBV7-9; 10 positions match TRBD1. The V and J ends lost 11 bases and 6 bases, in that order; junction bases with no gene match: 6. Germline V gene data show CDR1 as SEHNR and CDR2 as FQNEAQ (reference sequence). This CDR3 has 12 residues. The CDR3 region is CALGQGGKTQYF. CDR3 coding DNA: TGTGCCCTCGGACAGGGGGGAAAGACCCAGTACTTC.